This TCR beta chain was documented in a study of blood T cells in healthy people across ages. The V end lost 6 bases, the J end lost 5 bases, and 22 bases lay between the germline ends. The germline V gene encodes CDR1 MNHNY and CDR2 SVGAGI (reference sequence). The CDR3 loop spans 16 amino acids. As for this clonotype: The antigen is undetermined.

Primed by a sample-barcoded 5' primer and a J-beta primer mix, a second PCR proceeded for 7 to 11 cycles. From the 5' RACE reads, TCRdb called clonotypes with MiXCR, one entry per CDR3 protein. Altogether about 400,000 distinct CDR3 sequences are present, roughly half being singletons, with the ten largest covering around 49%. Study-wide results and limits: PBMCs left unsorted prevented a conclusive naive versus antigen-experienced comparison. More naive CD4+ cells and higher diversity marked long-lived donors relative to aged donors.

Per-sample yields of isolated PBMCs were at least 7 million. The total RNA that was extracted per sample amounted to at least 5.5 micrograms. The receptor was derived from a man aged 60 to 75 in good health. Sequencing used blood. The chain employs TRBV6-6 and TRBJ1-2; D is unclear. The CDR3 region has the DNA TGTGCCAGCAGGAAGGACGGGTGCAGGTTCCTATATGGCTACACCTTC. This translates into CASRKDGCRFLYGYTF.